The following is a T cell receptor (beta chain) sequence with its context. No antigen is known for it. The V and J ends lost 1 base and 6 bases, in that order; junction bases with no gene match: 5. The CDR3 spans 15 residues. The data originate from a study of CD8+CD57+ T cells in acquired aplastic anemia. In the study overall: Yields of DNA that came from sorted CD4+ and CD8+ cells averaged roughly 3.3 ug.

Patients included in sequencing had previously demonstrated CD8+CD57+ cell expansion by flow cytometry. When blood sampling took place, the patients had received no therapy. Genomic DNA served as template for TCR beta VDJ and CDR3 profiling. TCRdb processed the reads anew with MiXCR; each CDR3 protein has one entry. The sample records 80,000 to 100,000 distinct CDR3 sequences, 55% to 80% being singletons. Findings and limits, study-wide: No significant difference in CD8+ Simpson's diversity was found between patients and controls. Patients and controls shared approximately 30 CD8+ CDR3 sequences, highly expressed in patients.

This TCR was recovered from a human donor with aplastic anemia. The V call is TRBV12-3 or TRBV12-4, the J call TRBJ1-2, with 10 nucleotides matching TRBD1. Specimen: sorted CD4+, CD8+, or CD8+CD57+ T cells (not recorded which) from PBMCs. The CDR3 DNA follows: TGTGCCAGCAGTTTAGTGGGGGACAGGGGCGATGGCTACACCTTC. Its protein is CASSLVGDRGDGYTF.